Included here is one T cell receptor (beta chain) sequence, with context. Germline CDR1 is MNHEY and CDR2 is SMNVEV (reference sequence). The V and J ends lost 5 bases and 9 bases, in that order; junction bases with no gene match: 14. The CDR3 has 15 residues. This record belongs to a study of blood T cell repertoires in COVID-19. Study context: The origin of the acute and convalescent COVID-19 samples was the United States, Italy and Spain.

Generated by immunoSEQ multiplex PCR, the TCRdb table keeps only in-frame clones and is missing some. The sample consists of 40,000 to 55,000 clones, about 83% of them appearing once. Sequencing was performed on peripheral blood. The clonotype comes from a human donor in a cohort sampled during active COVID-19. The chain couples TRBV27 to TRBJ2-3; 7 bases match TRBD2. The DNA of the CDR3 is TGTGCCAGCAGTACCGGGACTACGCCCCGGGAGACGCAGTATTTT. It translates to CASSTGTTPRETQYF.